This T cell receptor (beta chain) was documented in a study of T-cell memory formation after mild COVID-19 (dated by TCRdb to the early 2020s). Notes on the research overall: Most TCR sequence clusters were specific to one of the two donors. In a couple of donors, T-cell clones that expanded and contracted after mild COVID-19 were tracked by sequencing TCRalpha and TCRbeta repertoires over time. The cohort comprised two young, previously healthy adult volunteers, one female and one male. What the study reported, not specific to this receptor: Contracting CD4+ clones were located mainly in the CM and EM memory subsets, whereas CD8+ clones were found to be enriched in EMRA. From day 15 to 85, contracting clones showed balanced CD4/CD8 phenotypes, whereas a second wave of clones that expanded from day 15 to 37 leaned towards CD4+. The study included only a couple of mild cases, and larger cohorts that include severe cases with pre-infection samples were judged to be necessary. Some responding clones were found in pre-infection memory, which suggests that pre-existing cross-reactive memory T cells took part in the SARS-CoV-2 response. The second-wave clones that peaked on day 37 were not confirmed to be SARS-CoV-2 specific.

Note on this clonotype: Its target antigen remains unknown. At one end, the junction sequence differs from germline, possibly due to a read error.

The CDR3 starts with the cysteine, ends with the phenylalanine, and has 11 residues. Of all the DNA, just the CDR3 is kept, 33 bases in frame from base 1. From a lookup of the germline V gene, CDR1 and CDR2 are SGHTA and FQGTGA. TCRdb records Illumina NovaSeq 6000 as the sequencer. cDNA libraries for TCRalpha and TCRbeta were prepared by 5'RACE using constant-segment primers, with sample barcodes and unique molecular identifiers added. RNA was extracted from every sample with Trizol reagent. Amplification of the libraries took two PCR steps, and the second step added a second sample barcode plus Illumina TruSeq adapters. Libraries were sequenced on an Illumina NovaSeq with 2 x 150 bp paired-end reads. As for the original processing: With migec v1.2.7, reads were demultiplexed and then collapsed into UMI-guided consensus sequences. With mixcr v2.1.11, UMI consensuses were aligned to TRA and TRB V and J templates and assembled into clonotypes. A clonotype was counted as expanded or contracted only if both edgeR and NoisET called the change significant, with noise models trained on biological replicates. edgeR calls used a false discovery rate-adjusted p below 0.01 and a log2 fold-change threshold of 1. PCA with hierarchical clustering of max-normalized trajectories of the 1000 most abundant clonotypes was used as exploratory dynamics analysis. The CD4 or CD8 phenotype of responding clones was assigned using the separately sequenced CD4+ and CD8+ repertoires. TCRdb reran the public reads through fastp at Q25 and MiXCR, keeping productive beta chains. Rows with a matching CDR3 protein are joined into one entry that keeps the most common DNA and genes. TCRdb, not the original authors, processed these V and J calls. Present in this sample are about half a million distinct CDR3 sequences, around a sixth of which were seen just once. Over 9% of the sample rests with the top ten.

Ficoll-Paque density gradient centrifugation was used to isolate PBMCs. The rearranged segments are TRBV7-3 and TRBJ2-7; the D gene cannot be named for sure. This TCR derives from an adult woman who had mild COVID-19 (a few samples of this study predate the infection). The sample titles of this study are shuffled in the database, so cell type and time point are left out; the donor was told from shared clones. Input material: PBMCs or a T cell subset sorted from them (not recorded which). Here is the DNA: TGTGCCAGCAGCTCCACAGCTCCTGTGAACTTC. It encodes CASSSTAPVNF.